Below, 3 T cell receptor beta chains from the same sample are listed, as sequenced in a study of shared clonotypes between healthy human individuals. Repertoires were generated with immunoSEQ multiplex PCR, while TCRdb's copy carries only in-frame clones and drops some. The table lists 2,500,000 or so clones, approximately 90% of them singletons, with under 0.15% in the top ten. Material for sequencing was naive CD4+ T cells sorted from blood. The subset here: CD45RA+ positively selected. The source is a young man in good health.

This clone was picked up one time. This sequence joins TRBV5-1 and TRBJ1-1; 7 bases fit TRBD1. Germline V gene sequence: CDR1 SGHRS, CDR2 YFSETQ. The V gene end was trimmed by 3 bases and the J gene end by 4 bases; junction bases not matched to a gene: 12. CDR3 length: 16 residues. CDR3 sequence (DNA): TGCGCCAGCAGCTCGGCCCCGACAGGGTTGGGCACTGAAGCTTTCTTT. It translates to CASSSAPTGLGTEAFF.

This clone has more than one count but fewer than ten. The rearrangement joins TRBV5-1 to TRBJ2-7; 8 nucleotides match TRBD1. CDR1 and CDR2 (germline): SGHRS, YFSETQ. The CDR3 totals 15 residues. V was clipped by 4 bases and J by 3 bases; unmatched bases: 9. DNA for the CDR3: TGCGCCAGCAGCCCCTCCCCCGGACAGGGCTACGAGCAGTACTTC. Encoded protein: CASSPSPGQGYEQYF.

V gene TRBV28 combines with J gene TRBJ2-2, with a tentative D call TRBD2 (7 bases). V was trimmed by 5 bases and J by 2 bases, leaving 12 bases between them. CDR1 is MDHEN and CDR2 is SYDVKM in the germline V gene. The CDR3 totals 15 residues. CDR3 in amino acids: CASSVGGGNTGELFF. The CDR3 DNA reads TGTGCCAGCAGTGTGGGAGGGGGAAACACCGGGGAGCTGTTTTTT.